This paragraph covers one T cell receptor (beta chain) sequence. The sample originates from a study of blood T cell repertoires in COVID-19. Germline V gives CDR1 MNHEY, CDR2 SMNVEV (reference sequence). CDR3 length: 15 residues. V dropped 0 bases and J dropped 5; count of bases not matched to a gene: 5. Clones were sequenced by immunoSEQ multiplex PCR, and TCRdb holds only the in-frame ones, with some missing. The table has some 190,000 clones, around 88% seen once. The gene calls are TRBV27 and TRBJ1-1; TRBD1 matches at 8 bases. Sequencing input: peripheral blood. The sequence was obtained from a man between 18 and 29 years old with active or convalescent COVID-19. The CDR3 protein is CASSLSGQGWTEAFF. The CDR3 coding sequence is TGTGCCAGCAGTTTATCCGGACAGGGCTGGACTGAAGCTTTCTTT.